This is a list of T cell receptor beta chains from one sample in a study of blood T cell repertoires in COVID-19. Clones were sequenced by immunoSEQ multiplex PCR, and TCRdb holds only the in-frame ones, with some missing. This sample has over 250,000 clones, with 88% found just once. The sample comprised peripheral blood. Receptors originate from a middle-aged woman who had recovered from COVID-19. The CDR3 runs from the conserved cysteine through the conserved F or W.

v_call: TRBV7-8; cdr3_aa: CASGGGAGIDTDTQYF
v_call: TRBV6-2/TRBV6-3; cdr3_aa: CASSYSKGDRNGEQYF
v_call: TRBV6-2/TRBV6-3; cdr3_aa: CASSSTGGVRGTQYF
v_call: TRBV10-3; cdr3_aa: CAISLGEGEPQHF
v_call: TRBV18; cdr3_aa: CASSPPVQGINEQFF
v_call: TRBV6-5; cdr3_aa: CASSHRGGSGEKLFF
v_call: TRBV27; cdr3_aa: CASRGQPSYEQYF
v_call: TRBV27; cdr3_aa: CASSLGRGGGTEAFF
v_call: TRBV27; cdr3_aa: CASSRREVSYEQYF
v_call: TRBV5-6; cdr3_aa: CASSPGGIDTEAFF
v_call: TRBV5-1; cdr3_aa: CASSPDSLANYGYTF